The present TCR beta chain was sequenced within a study of CD8+ T cells in alopecia areata. Study at large: Treated patients swallowed 5 to 10 mg of oral tofacitinib twice daily.

CDR1 is SEHNR and CDR2 is FQNEAQ in the germline V gene (reference sequence). The trim removed 4 bases at V and 9 bases at J, leaving 2 bases unmatched. The CDR3 covers 14 residues. Treatment specified: oral pan-JAK inhibitor, 5-10 mg twice daily. Alopecia areata patients had lesional scalp punch biopsies and peripheral blood taken from them. The study, taken as a whole, reports: Tofacitinib yielded significantly lower scalp clonality and fewer expanded CD8+ clones among the top 100. Scalp samples also yield sequences of resident alphabeta T cells from normal skin.

Sequencing templates came from extracted RNA that was reverse transcribed into cDNA. Generated by immunoSEQ multiplex PCR, the TCRdb table keeps only in-frame clones and is missing some. Here the sample spans approximately 42,000 clones, around 71% being singletons. For this clone: What it recognizes is unknown.

Specimen: CD8+ T cells sorted from blood, collected at week 4, from a patient treated with tofacitinib. This chain links TRBV7-9 with TRBJ2-1, with 14 bases matching TRBD2. This receptor was obtained from a human donor with alopecia areata. CDR3 protein: CASSWTSGGSEQFF. CDR3 bases: TGTGCCAGCAGCTGGACTAGCGGGGGGTCTGAGCAGTTCTTC. The full variable domain, with the rest looked up from reference TRBV7-9 and TRBJ2-1, is DTGVSQNPRHKITKRGQNVTFRCDPISEHNRLYWYRQTLGQGPEFLTYFQNEAQLEKSRLLSDRFSAERPKGSFSTLEIQRTEQGDSAMYLCASSWTSGGSEQFFGPGTRLTVL.